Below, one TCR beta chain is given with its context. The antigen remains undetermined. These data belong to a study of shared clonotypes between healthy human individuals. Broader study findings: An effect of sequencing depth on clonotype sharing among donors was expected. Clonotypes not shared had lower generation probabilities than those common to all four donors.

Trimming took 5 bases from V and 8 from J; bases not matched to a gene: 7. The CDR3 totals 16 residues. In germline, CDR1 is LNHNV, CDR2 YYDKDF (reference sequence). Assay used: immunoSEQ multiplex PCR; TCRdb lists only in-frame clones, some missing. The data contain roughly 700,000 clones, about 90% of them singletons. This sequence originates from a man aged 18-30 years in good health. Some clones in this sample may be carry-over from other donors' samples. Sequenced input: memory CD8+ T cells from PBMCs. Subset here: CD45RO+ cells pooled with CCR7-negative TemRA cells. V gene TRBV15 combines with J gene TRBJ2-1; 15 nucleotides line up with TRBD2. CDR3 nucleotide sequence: TGTGCCACCAGCTGGGGACTAGCGGGAGGCGGGGATGAGCAGTTCTTC. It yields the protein CATSWGLAGGGDEQFF.